This note documents a single T cell receptor (beta chain) sequence. The sample belongs to a study of blood T cell repertoires in COVID-19. Study context: Spain, Italy and the United States supplied samples that represented acute and convalescent COVID-19. Sample material is recorded as cDNA or gDNA derived from T cells, B-cell-depleted T cells, or PBMCs.

The CDR3 length is 14 residues. CDR1 and CDR2 from the germline V gene are LGHNA and YSLEER. V was clipped by 0 bases and J by 8 bases; unmatched bases: 3. The protocol was immunoSEQ multiplex PCR, while the TCRdb copy is restricted to in-frame clones and leaves out a portion. Here the sample spans roughly 87,000 clones, about 82% being singletons. This clonotype was sampled from a man aged 50 to 60 with active COVID-19. The gene calls are TRBV4-3 and TRBJ2-1, with 8 bases identical to TRBD1. The sample was peripheral blood. The CDR3 protein is CASSQDQGADEQFF. The CDR3 DNA reads TGCGCCAGCAGCCAAGACCAGGGGGCGGATGAGCAGTTCTTC.